This T cell receptor (beta chain) was sequenced for a study of blood T cells in healthy people across ages. The amount of total RNA extracted per sample was at least 5 micrograms. Note on this clonotype: Its target is not known.

Overall study results and limits: Expanded clonotype changes were possibly confounded by unknown donor CMV status. There was a strong correlation between TCR beta diversity and naive T cell percentage.

For the second PCR, which ran for 7 to 11 cycles, a sample-barcoded 5' primer and a J-beta primer mix were used. MiXCR, applied by TCRdb to the 5' RACE reads, yields one record per CDR3 protein. The sample lists around 800,000 distinct CDR3 sequences; around 24% were seen once. This CDR3 is built from 13 residues. Germline CDR1 reads MDHEN; CDR2 reads SYDVKM. The same sample was also used in a study of T cells of mothers and their children. That paper states: Input to cDNA synthesis comprised all extracted RNA, at a ratio of around 1.4 ug per 15 ul.

The chain links TRBV28 to TRBJ2-5; D possibly uses TRBD1 or TRBD2 (5 bases each). The J call may be faulty, since TRBJ2-7 better matches the DNA end. The TCR originated in a boy aged 5-17 years in good health. Sequencing used blood. The DNA for the CDR3 is TGTGCCAGCTTCTCAGGGACGTCCTACGAGCAGTACTTC. It encodes CASFSGTSYEQYF.